This entry lists 14 T cell receptor beta chains sequenced from one sample in a study of T-cell memory formation after mild COVID-19. Using its own MiXCR run on the 5' RACE reads, TCRdb lists one record per CDR3 protein. The top ten clones hold around 22% of a sample with roughly 340,000 distinct CDR3 sequences, approximately 15% of them seen once. Sequencing used PBMCs or a T cell subset sorted from them (not recorded which). These TCRs come from a man aged 18 to 30 who had mild COVID-19 (a few samples of this study predate the infection). Cell type and time point are not known.

This clonotype has a handful of counts. This chain links TRBV6-1 with TRBJ2-7; D not resolved. The CDR3 has 14 amino acids. The V and J ends lost 3 bases and 2 bases respectively, with 11 bases between them. Germline CDR1 is MNHNS and CDR2 is SASEGT. CDR3 bases: TGTGCCAGCAGTGACCTCGCAGGAGCCTACGAGCAGTACGTC. Translated, it gives CASSDLAGAYEQYV.

This clonotype has a handful of counts. The V gene is TRBV5-1, the J gene TRBJ2-1; D may be TRBD2 (6 bases). V dropped 0 bases and J dropped 9 bases, with 10 bases sitting between them. This CDR3 has 13 amino acids. Germline CDR1 reads SGHRS; CDR2 reads YFSETQ. The CDR3 is CASSLGGGVEQFF. In DNA form, the CDR3 reads TGCGCCAGCAGCTTGGGAGGAGGGGTTGAGCAGTTCTTC.

The sample holds a few counts of this clonotype. CDR3 nucleotide sequence: TGTGCCAGCAGTATGTCCGGGAGGAACACCGGGGAGCTGTTTTTT. Its protein is CASSMSGRNTGELFF. The chain links TRBV27 to TRBJ2-2; possibly TRBD2 for D (6 bases). Germline CDR1 is MNHEY and CDR2 is SMNVEV (reference sequence). V gave up 5 bases and J gave up 1 base, with 11 bases separating them. The CDR3 sequence is 15 residues long.

V is TRBV4-1 and J is TRBJ2-7, with a tentative D call TRBD1 (6 bases). V dropped 1 base and J dropped 9 bases, with 13 bases sitting between them. Germline loops: CDR1 MGHRA, CDR2 YSYEKL. The CDR3 extends over 13 amino acids. CDR3 in amino acids: CASSQATGWGQYF. The CDR3 coding sequence is TGCGCCAGCAGCCAAGCGACAGGTTGGGGGCAGTACTTC.

The rearrangement uses TRBV4-3 and TRBJ2-1; D not certain. This CDR3 has 15 residues. Trimming stripped 0 bases from V and 7 bases from J, with 13 bases between. Germline CDR1 reads LGHNA; CDR2 reads YSLEER. CDR3 DNA sequence: TGCGCCAGCAGCCAAGATCCCTGGGGAACTAATGAGCAGTTCTTC. Translating it yields CASSQDPWGTNEQFF.

This clonotype was seen only a few times. The V call is TRBV7-2, the J call TRBJ2-3; the match to TRBD2 covers 11 bases. V was pared by 2 bases and J by 8 bases, with 9 bases of the junction left unmatched. CDR3 length equals 16 residues. The germline CDR1 and CDR2 sequences are SGHTA and FQGNSA. The DNA of the CDR3 is TGTGCCAGCAGCTTATCTACTAGCGGGGGCCCATTTACGCAGTATTTT. This sequence encodes CASSLSTSGGPFTQYF.

The J gene is TRBJ2-3, the V gene TRBV20-1, with 8 bases lining up with TRBD1. The CDR3 covers 14 residues. V gave up 8 bases and J gave up 4 bases; unmatched junction bases: 11. Germline values: CDR1 DFQATT, CDR2 SNEGSKA (reference sequence). DNA of the CDR3: TGCAGTACCCGACAGGGGTGGTTCGCAGATACGCAGTATTTT. It codes for CSTRQGWFADTQYF.

The V call is TRBV19, the J call TRBJ2-7, with TRBD1 identical over 7 bases. The CDR3 spans 13 residues. V lost 8 bases and J lost 3; bases outside the gene matches: 7. CDR1 is LNHDA, CDR2 SQIVND, per germline (reference sequence). The CDR3 region has the DNA TGTGCCAGTGGACAGACAGGGCTCTACGAGCAGTACTTC. Protein: CASGQTGLYEQYF.

The chain employs TRBV20-1 and TRBJ2-5; D is uncertain. The germline V gene encodes CDR1 DFQATT and CDR2 SNEGSKA (reference sequence). Trimming removed 7 bases from V and 3 bases from J, with 6 bases in between. CDR3 length: 10 amino acids. The CDR3 DNA follows: TGCAGTGGATGGGAAGAGACCCAGTACTTC. Residues: CSGWEETQYF.

This clonotype occurred a few times. CDR3 bases: TGCGCCAGCAGCCAGGGGCTCCGGGACAGGGGGGAAAAACTGTTTTTT. This sequence encodes CASSQGLRDRGEKLFF. The chain carries TRBV4-1 and TRBJ1-4, with 11 nucleotides matching TRBD1. V was clipped by 3 bases and J by 8 bases; unmatched bases: 8. Germline CDR1 is MGHRA and CDR2 is YSYEKL. This CDR3 is built from 16 residues.

This clonotype turned up a few times. The chain employs TRBV11-2 and TRBJ2-3, with TRBD1 matching over 7 bases. Trimming at V came to 3 bases and at J to 3 bases, leaving 6 bases not matched to a gene. The CDR3 contains 15 residues. Germline loops: CDR1 SGHAT, CDR2 FQNNGV. The CDR3 region is CASSFKGQITDTQYF. The CDR3 DNA reads as TGTGCCAGCAGCTTTAAGGGACAGATTACAGATACGCAGTATTTT. Together with reference TRBV11-2 and TRBJ2-3, the CDR3 gives the full variable domain: EAGVAQSPRYKIIEKRQSVAFWCNPISGHATLYWYQQILGQGPKLLIQFQNNGVVDDSQLPKDRFSAERLKGVDSTLKIQPAKLEDSAVYLCASSFKGQITDTQYFGPGTRLTVL.

The chain combines TRBV7-2 with TRBJ1-5, with D perhaps TRBD1 (5 bases). The V gene lost 3 bases and the J gene lost 6 bases, with 15 bases spanning the gap. The germline V gene encodes CDR1 SGHTA and CDR2 FQGNSA. The CDR3 has 15 amino acids. DNA for the CDR3: TGTGCCAGCAGCTTCAGTGGGGGATACGGTCAGCCCCAGCATTTT. Translated, it gives CASSFSGGYGQPQHF. The full variable domain, rest sourced from reference TRBV7-2 and TRBJ1-5, is GAGVSQSPSNKVTEKGKDVELRCDPISGHTALYWYRQSLGQGLEFLIYFQGNSAPDKSGLPSDRFSAERTGGSVSTLTIQRTQQEDSAVYLCASSFSGGYGQPQHFGDGTRLSIL.

The chain links TRBV11-3 to TRBJ2-5; D ambiguous. Germline CDR1 and CDR2: SGHNT and YENEEA. The CDR3 has 13 amino acids. The ends were cut back, 5 bases at V and 1 base at J, with 8 bases in the middle. CDR3: CASSHRAQETQYF. CDR3 coding DNA: TGTGCCAGCAGCCACCGGGCCCAAGAGACCCAGTACTTC.

In this sample, this clonotype turned up a few times. The genes are TRBV18 and TRBJ1-6; D gene uncertain. This CDR3 has 15 residues. CDR1 KGHSH and CDR2 LQKENI come from the germline V gene. The ends were cut back, 3 bases at V and 6 bases at J, with 12 bases in the middle. CDR3 bases: TGTGCCAGCTCACCGTCCAGAGGGTCTAATTCACCCCTCCACTTT. This codes for CASSPSRGSNSPLHF.